This T cell receptor beta chain was sequenced for a study of blood T cell repertoires in COVID-19. Study-wide context: Sites across the United States, Italy and Spain contributed samples from acute and convalescent COVID-19. Sources were T cells, B-cell-depleted T cells, or PBMCs; the material itself was cDNA or gDNA.

Germline values: CDR1 MNHEY, CDR2 SVGAGI. The CDR3 spans 14 residues. V lost 6 bases and J lost 7, with 18 bases in between. In the original workflow: Quantification of nucleated cells was approximated via reference gene primer amplification. Data came from immunoSEQ multiplex PCR; TCRdb stores just in-frame clones and leaves some out. V, J and clone size derive from that table, while D and trimming were established from the DNA sequence. The sample lists about 200,000 clones, around 87% occurring once. The sequence was collected from a man aged 60-69 years with acute or convalescent COVID-19. V gene TRBV6-5 combines with J gene TRBJ1-2, with a weak D call TRBD1 (6 bases). What was sequenced was peripheral blood. The CDR3 is CASRALTGFGGYTF. Here the CDR3 DNA reads TGTGCCAGCAGGGCACTTACAGGGTTTGGTGGCTACACCTTC.